This TCR beta chain was retrieved from a study of blood T cells in healthy people across ages. Next came a second PCR, run for roughly 6 to 11 cycles, which used a sample-barcoded 5' primer along with a J-beta primer mix. TCRdb used MiXCR to reprocess the 5' RACE reads, holding one entry per CDR3 protein. The data contain 600,000 to 850,000 distinct CDR3 sequences, approximately 25% of them seen just once; the ten biggest clones take up 9.4%. This CDR3 contains 17 residues. After removal of 5 bases from V and 1 base from J, the junction contained 9 bases not matched to a gene. Germline CDR1 SGHAT, CDR2 FQNNGV. This sample also appeared in a second study, on T cells of mothers and their children.

The clonotype was recovered from a boy aged 5-17 years in good health. The V gene is TRBV11-2, the J gene TRBJ2-5; 11 bases agree with TRBD2. Sequencing was carried out using blood. CDR3 in amino acids: CASSLGTSGGGQETQYF. As DNA, the CDR3 is TGTGCCAGCAGCCTGGGGACTAGCGGAGGGGGCCAAGAGACCCAGTACTTC. Using reference TRBV11-2 and TRBJ2-5 for the parts outside the CDR3, the full variable domain is EAGVAQSPRYKIIEKRQSVAFWCNPISGHATLYWYQQILGQGPKLLIQFQNNGVVDDSQLPKDRFSAERLKGVDSTLKIQPAKLEDSAVYLCASSLGTSGGGQETQYFGPGTRLLVL.